Listed below are T cell receptor beta chains from one sample, sequenced in a study of blood T cell repertoires in COVID-19. Method: immunoSEQ multiplex PCR; TCRdb's copy keeps in-frame clones and lacks some. The data contain some 250,000 clones, 86% of them singletons. The sequenced sample consisted of peripheral blood. Receptors were obtained from a man under 40 who had recovered from COVID-19. CDR3s include the opening cysteine and the closing phenylalanine or tryptophan. Fields, in order: clone size, J gene, V gene, D gene, CDR3 protein, CDR3 DNA. The D gene is left open where the match is weak. The size of a clone is reported for some rows only, either as once, few or many, or as a class for expanded clones.

>-|TRBJ2-3|TRBV12-5|-
CASAGGPDTQYF
TGTGCTAGTGCAGGGGGGCCGGATACGCAGTATTTT
>-|TRBJ1-2|TRBV6-1|-
CASREGRDGLGQGYTF
TGTGCCAGCAGAGAAGGACGGGACGGACTAGGTCAAGGCTACACCTTC
>-|TRBJ1-5|TRBV27|-
CASSLSWGPHQPQHF
TGTGCCAGCAGTTTATCATGGGGGCCCCATCAGCCCCAGCATTTT
>-|TRBJ1-3|TRBV1|-
CTSSHPGQGRGNTIYF
TGCACCAGCAGCCACCCCGGACAGGGGAGGGGAAACACCATATATTTT
>-|TRBJ2-7|TRBV13|TRBD2
CASSGTSSYEQYF
TGTGCCAGCAGCGGGACTAGCTCCTACGAGCAGTACTTC
>-|TRBJ1-2|TRBV10-3|TRBD1
CAIRGQGADGYTF
TGTGCCATCAGAGGACAGGGAGCGGATGGCTACACCTTC
>once|TRBJ1-1|TRBV7-6|TRBD1
CASVTPDRGVNTEAFF
TGTGCCAGCGTCACTCCTGACAGGGGAGTGAACACTGAAGCTTTCTTT
>-|TRBJ2-2|TRBV5-1|-
CASSLGRNGITGELFF
TGCGCCAGCAGCTTAGGGCGCAACGGGATCACCGGGGAGCTGTTTTTT
>once|TRBJ1-2|TRBV5-1|-
CASRPGGDGYTF
TGCGCCAGCAGACCGGGAGGGGATGGCTACACCTTC
>-|TRBJ1-6|TRBV30|-
CAWDPGADSGSPLHF
TGTGCCTGGGACCCAGGGGCAGATTCTGGTTCACCCCTCCACTTT
>-|TRBJ2-2|TRBV13|-
CASSWAGTGELFF
TGTGCCAGCAGCTGGGCCGGCACCGGGGAGCTGTTTTTT
>few|TRBJ2-7|TRBV2|TRBD2
CASNRLAREQYF
TGTGCCAGCAATCGACTAGCGAGGGAGCAGTACTTC
>-|TRBJ1-1|TRBV18|TRBD1
CASSPRPPRGQTEAFF
TGTGCCAGCTCACCACGTCCCCCCAGGGGGCAAACTGAAGCTTTCTTT
>-|TRBJ2-3|TRBV11-1|-
CASSLAPGTQYF
TGTGCCAGCAGCCTAGCCCCGGGTACGCAGTATTTT
>-|TRBJ1-2|TRBV5-5|-
CASSLAWDTNYGYTF
TGTGCCAGCAGCTTGGCGTGGGACACCAACTATGGCTACACCTTC
>-|TRBJ2-2|TRBV19|TRBD1
CASSIWGQSPKGELFF
TGTGCCAGTAGTATTTGGGGACAGTCTCCTAAGGGGGAGCTGTTTTTT
>once|TRBJ2-3|TRBV19|TRBD2
CATNSGGSTDTQYF
TGTGCCACTAATTCGGGGGGAAGCACAGATACGCAGTATTTT
>-|TRBJ2-2|TRBV12-5|-
CASGLQPGELFF
TGTGCTAGTGGTTTACAACCCGGGGAGCTGTTTTTT
>once|TRBJ2-3|TRBV6-5|TRBD2
CASSLSGGADTQYF
TGTGCCAGCAGTCTTAGCGGGGGGGCAGATACGCAGTATTTT
>-|TRBJ1-1|TRBV28|-
CASSSTYTEAFF
TGTGCCAGCAGTTCCACATACACTGAAGCTTTCTTT
>-|TRBJ2-3|TRBV5-4|TRBD2
CASRASGGSGPDTQYF
TGTGCCAGCAGGGCCAGCGGGGGGTCCGGCCCAGATACGCAGTATTTT
>-|TRBJ2-3|TRBV7-2|TRBD2
CASSLRRGGDTQYF
TGTGCCAGCAGCTTAAGGCGGGGGGGAGATACGCAGTATTTT
>-|TRBJ2-7|TRBV10-3|TRBD1
CAIKEGTGWYEQYF
TGTGCCATCAAGGAAGGGACAGGGTGGTACGAGCAGTACTTC
>-|TRBJ1-5|TRBV4-2|-
CASSQPQGPGNQPQHF
TGTGCCAGCAGCCAACCTCAGGGTCCGGGCAATCAGCCCCAGCATTTT
>once|TRBJ2-5|TRBV3-1/TRBV3-2|TRBD2
CASSQDVARGATETQYF
TGTGCCAGCAGCCAAGACGTCGCGCGGGGGGCTACGGAGACCCAGTACTTC
>-|TRBJ1-1|TRBV29-1|-
CSVENRRSLNTEAFF
TGCAGCGTTGAGAATAGGAGGTCTCTGAACACTGAAGCTTTCTTT
>few|TRBJ2-5|TRBV5-1|-
CASSAAPGYQETQYF
TGCGCCAGCAGCGCGGCCCCAGGGTACCAAGAGACCCAGTACTTC
>-|TRBJ1-4|TRBV9|TRBD1
CASSAPGQPGEKLFF
TGTGCCAGCAGCGCACCGGGACAGCCAGGGGAAAAACTGTTTTTT
>-|TRBJ1-4|TRBV19|TRBD1
CASSADRGREKLFF
TGTGCCAGTAGTGCGGACAGGGGGAGAGAAAAACTGTTTTTT
>-|TRBJ1-1|TRBV20-1|-
CSASWQNTEAFF
TGCAGTGCTAGTTGGCAGAACACTGAAGCTTTCTTT
>-|TRBJ2-2|TRBV7-8|-
CASSLMRTSTGELFF
TGTGCCAGCAGCTTAATGAGGACATCGACCGGGGAGCTGTTTTTT
>few|TRBJ1-6|TRBV2|TRBD1
CASFEDRGNSPLHF
TGTGCCAGCTTCGAAGACAGGGGGAATTCACCCCTCCACTTT
>-|TRBJ2-1|TRBV4-3|-
CASSPHEGETHNEQFF
TGCGCCAGCAGCCCCCACGAGGGGGAGACTCACAATGAGCAGTTCTTC
>once|TRBJ1-1|TRBV7-9|-
CASSFGWTEAFF
TGTGCCAGCAGCTTCGGGTGGACTGAAGCTTTCTTT
>-|TRBJ1-5|TRBV19|-
CASSIAPLPRGNQPQHF
TGTGCCAGTAGTATAGCTCCGCTCCCTCGGGGCAATCAGCCCCAGCATTTT
>-|TRBJ2-1|TRBV10-2|TRBD2
CASSYLAGGLNEQFF
TGCGCCAGCAGCTATCTAGCGGGGGGGCTCAATGAGCAGTTCTTC
>-|TRBJ2-2|TRBV29-1|TRBD2
CSAVGLAGTTGELFF
TGCAGCGCCGTTGGGCTAGCGGGAACCACCGGGGAGCTGTTTTTT
>-|TRBJ1-1|TRBV15|-
CATSSTGHRAFF
TGTGCCACCAGCAGCACCGGACATAGAGCTTTCTTT
>-|TRBJ2-7|TRBV9|-
CASSSTTVKEQYF
TGTGCCAGCAGCTCAACGACAGTGAAGGAGCAGTACTTC
>-|TRBJ1-4|TRBV3-1/TRBV3-2|TRBD1
CASSQDQGQGDLGKLFF
TGTGCCAGCAGCCAAGATCAGGGACAGGGGGACCTTGGAAAACTGTTTTTT
>-|TRBJ2-3|TRBV7-2|-
CASSLWSGQGTDTQYF
TGTGCCAGCAGCTTATGGTCGGGACAAGGCACAGATACGCAGTATTTT
>once|TRBJ1-3|TRBV6-5|-
CASTPDTGWGNTIYF
TGTGCCAGCACCCCAGACACAGGGTGGGGAAACACCATATATTTT
>-|TRBJ2-3|TRBV18|TRBD2
CASPGTSGPPTDTQYF
TGTGCCAGCCCAGGGACTAGCGGCCCGCCCACAGATACGCAGTATTTT
>-|TRBJ1-2|TRBV6-2/TRBV6-3|TRBD1
CASSYSVTGDGYTF
TGTGCCAGCAGTTACTCGGTGACAGGGGACGGCTACACCTTC
>-|TRBJ1-6|TRBV5-1|-
CASSLVAEHSPLHF
TGCGCCAGCAGCTTGGTCGCGGAACATTCACCCCTCCACTTT
>-|TRBJ1-6|TRBV12-5|TRBD1
CASGLGKDRDNSPLHF
TGTGCTAGTGGTTTGGGGAAGGACAGGGATAATTCACCCCTCCACTTT
>-|TRBJ1-2|TRBV6-5|-
CASRPWPGDYTF
TGTGCCAGCAGGCCTTGGCCGGGTGACTACACCTTC
>-|TRBJ1-4|TRBV2|-
CASRYLEATNEKLFF
TGTGCCAGCAGATATTTGGAGGCAACTAATGAAAAACTGTTTTTT
>few|TRBJ2-2|TRBV7-6|-
CASSLGQNRYTGELFF
TGTGCCAGCAGCTTAGGACAGAACAGATACACCGGGGAGCTGTTTTTT
>-|TRBJ2-2|TRBV15|-
CATSRDEGANTGELFF
TGTGCCACCAGCAGAGATGAGGGGGCGAACACCGGGGAGCTGTTTTTT
>-|TRBJ1-6|TRBV6-5|-
CASSPQAPSHSPLHF
TGTGCCAGCAGTCCACAGGCGCCCTCACATTCTCCCCTCCACTTT
>-|TRBJ1-1|TRBV6-5|-
CASSYSGAAAAEAFF
TGTGCCAGCAGTTACTCAGGGGCCGCCGCGGCTGAAGCTTTCTTT
>once|TRBJ1-2|TRBV19|-
CASSIGQAYGYTF
TGTGCCAGTAGTATAGGACAAGCATATGGCTACACCTTC
>once|TRBJ2-7|TRBV5-1|TRBD1
CASSPGTGTYEQYF
TGCGCCAGCAGCCCCGGGACAGGCACCTACGAGCAGTACTTC
>-|TRBJ1-1|TRBV29-1|-
CSAEAFTEAFF
TGCAGCGCCGAGGCGTTCACTGAAGCTTTCTTT
>once|TRBJ2-7|TRBV18|-
CASSTSGTLNEQYF
TGTGCCAGCTCAACTTCCGGGACTTTGAACGAGCAGTACTTC